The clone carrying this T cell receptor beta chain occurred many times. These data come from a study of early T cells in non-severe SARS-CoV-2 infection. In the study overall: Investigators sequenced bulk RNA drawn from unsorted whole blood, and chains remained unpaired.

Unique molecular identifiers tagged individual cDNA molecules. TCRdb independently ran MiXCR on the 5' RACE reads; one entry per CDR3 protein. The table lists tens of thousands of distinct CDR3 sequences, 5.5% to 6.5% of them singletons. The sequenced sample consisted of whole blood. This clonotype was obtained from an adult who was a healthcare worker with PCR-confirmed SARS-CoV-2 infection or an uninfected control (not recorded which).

CDR3 nucleotide sequence: TGTGCCAGCAGTTTCGACAGGGGGCTCTGGCACTCGCCGAGCTCCTACAATGAGCAGTTCTTC. It encodes CASSFDRGLWHSPSSYNEQFF. The chain is built from TRBV12-3 or TRBV12-4 and TRBJ2-1; 10 bases line up with TRBD1. This CDR3 has 21 amino acids. Trimming removed 3 bases from V and 0 bases from J; junction bases left unmatched: 17.